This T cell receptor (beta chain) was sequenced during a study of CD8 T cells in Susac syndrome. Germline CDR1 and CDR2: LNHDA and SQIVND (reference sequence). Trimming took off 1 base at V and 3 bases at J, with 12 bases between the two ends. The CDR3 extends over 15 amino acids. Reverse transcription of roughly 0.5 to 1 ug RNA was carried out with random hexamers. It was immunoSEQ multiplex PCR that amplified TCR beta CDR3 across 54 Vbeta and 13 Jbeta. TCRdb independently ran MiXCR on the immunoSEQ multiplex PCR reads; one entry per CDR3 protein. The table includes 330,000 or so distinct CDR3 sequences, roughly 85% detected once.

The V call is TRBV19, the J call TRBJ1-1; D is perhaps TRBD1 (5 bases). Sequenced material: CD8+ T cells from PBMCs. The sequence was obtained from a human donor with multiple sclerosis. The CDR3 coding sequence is TGTGCCAGTAGTATAGCGGGCAGGGTGGACACTGAAGCTTTCTTT. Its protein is CASSIAGRVDTEAFF.